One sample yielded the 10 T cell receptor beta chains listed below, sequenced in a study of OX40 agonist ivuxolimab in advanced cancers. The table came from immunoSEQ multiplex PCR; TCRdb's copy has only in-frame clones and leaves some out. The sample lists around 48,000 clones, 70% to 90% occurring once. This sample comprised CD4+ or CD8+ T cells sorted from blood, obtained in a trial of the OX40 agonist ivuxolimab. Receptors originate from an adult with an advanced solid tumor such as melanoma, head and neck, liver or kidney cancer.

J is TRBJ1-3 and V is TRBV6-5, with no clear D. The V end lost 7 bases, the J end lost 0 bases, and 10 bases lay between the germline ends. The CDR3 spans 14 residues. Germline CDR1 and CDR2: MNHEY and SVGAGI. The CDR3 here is CASTKRLSGNTIYF. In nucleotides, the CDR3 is TGTGCCAGCACGAAGAGGCTCTCTGGAAACACCATATATTTT.

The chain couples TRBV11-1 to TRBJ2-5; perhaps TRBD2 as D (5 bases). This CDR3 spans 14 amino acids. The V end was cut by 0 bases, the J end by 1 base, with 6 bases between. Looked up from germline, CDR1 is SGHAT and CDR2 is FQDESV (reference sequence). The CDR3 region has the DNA TGTGCCAGCAGCTTAGCGGAGGTCCAAGAGACCCAGTACTTC. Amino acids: CASSLAEVQETQYF.

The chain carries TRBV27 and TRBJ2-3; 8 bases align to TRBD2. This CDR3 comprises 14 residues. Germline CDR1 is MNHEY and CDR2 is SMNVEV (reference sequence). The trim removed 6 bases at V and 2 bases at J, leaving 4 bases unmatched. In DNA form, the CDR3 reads TGTGCCAGCAGCTTGGGACTAGACACAGATACGCAGTATTTT. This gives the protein CASSLGLDTDTQYF.

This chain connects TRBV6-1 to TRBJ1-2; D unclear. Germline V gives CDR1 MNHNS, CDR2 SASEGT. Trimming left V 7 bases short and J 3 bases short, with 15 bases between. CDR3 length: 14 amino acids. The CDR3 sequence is CASTMDVFYYGYTF. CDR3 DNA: TGTGCCAGCACCATGGACGTGTTCTACTATGGCTACACCTTC.

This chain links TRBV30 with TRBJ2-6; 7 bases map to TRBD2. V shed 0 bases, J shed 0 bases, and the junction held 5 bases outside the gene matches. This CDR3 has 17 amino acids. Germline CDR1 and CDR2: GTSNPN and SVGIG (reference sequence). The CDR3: CAWSVPSGPSGANVLTF. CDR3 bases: TGTGCCTGGAGTGTTCCTAGCGGACCCTCTGGGGCCAACGTCCTGACTTTC.

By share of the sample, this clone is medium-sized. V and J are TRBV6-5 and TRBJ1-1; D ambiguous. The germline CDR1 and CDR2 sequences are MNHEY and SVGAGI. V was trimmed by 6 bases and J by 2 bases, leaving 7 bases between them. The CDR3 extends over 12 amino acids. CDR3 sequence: CASRRLNTEAFF. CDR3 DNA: TGTGCCAGCAGGAGGCTTAACACTGAAGCTTTCTTT.

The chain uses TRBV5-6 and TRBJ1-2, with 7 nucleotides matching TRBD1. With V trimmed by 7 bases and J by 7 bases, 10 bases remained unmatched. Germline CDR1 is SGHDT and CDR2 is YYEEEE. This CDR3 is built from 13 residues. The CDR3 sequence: CASATGDGGGYTF. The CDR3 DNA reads TGTGCCAGCGCCACAGGGGACGGTGGTGGCTACACCTTC. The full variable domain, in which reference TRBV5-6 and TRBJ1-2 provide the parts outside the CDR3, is DAGVTQSPTHLIKTRGQQVTLRCSPKSGHDTVSWYQQALGQGPQFIFQYYEEEERQRGNFPDRFSGHQFPNYSSELNVNALLLGDSALYLCASATGDGGGYTFGSGTRLTVV.

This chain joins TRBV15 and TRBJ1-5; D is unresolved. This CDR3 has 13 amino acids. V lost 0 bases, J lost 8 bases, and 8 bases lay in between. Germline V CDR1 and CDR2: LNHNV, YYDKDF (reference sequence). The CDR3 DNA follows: TGTGCCACCAGCAGAGAGTGGCAAGAGCCCCAGCATTTT. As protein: CATSREWQEPQHF.

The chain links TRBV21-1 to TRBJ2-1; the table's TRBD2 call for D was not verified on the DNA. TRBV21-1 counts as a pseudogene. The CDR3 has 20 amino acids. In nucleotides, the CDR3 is TGTGCCAGCAGCAAAGACGTCCCCCCAGGGCGGCGGGAGTATCACAATGAGCAGTTCTTC. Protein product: CASSKDVPPGRREYHNEQFF.

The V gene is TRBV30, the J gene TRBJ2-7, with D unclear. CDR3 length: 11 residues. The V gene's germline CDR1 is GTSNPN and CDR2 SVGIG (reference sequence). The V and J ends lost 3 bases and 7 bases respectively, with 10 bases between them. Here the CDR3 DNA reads TGTGCCTGGAGGGAAGTGTATGAGCAGTACTTC. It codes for CAWREVYEQYF.